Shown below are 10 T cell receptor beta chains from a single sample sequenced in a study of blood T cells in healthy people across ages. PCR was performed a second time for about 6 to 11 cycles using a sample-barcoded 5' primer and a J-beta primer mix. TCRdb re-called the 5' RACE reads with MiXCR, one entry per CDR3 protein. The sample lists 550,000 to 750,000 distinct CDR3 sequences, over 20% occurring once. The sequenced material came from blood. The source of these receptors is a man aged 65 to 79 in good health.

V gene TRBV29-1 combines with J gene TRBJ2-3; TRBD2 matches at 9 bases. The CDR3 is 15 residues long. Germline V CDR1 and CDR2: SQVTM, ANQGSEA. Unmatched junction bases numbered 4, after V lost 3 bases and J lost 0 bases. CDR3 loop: CSVDQAGGSTDTQYF. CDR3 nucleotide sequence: TGCAGCGTTGATCAGGCGGGAGGGAGCACAGATACGCAGTATTTT.

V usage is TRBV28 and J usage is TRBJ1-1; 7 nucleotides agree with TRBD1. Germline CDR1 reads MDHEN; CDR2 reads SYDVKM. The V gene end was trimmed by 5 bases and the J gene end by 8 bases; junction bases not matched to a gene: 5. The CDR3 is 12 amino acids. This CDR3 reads CASSPLTGEAFF. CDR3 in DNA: TGTGCCAGCAGTCCGTTGACAGGGGAAGCTTTCTTT. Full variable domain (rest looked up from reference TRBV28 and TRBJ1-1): DVKVTQSSRYLVKRTGEKVFLECVQDMDHENMFWYRQDPGLGLRLIYFSYDVKMKEKGDIPEGYSVSREKKERFSLILESASTNQTSMYLCASSPLTGEAFFGQGTRLTVV.

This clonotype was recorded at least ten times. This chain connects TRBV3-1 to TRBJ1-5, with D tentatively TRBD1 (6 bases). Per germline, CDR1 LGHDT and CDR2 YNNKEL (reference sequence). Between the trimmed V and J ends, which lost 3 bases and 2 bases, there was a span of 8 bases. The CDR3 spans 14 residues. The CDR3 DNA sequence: TGTGCCAGCAGCCAGGGGGCTGGCAATCAGCCCCAGCATTTT. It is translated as CASSQGAGNQPQHF.

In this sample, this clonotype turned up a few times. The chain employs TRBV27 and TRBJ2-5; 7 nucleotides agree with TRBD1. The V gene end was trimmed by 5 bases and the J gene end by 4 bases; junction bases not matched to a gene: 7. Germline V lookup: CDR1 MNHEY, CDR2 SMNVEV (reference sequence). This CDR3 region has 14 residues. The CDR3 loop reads CASSEGTARETQYF. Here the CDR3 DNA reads TGTGCCAGCAGTGAAGGGACAGCCCGAGAGACCCAGTACTTC.

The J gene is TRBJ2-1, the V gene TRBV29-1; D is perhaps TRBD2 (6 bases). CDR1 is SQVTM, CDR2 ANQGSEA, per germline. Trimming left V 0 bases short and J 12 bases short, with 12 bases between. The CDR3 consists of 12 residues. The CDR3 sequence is CSVEDGREVQFF. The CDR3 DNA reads TGCAGCGTTGAAGATGGCAGGGAGGTGCAGTTCTTC.

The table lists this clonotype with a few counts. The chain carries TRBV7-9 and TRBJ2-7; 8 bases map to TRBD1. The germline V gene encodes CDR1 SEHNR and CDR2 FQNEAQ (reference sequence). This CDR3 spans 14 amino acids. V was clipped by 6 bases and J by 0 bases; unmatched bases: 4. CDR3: CASRDGTGSYEQYF. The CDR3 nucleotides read TGTGCCAGCAGAGACGGGACAGGCTCCTACGAGCAGTACTTC.

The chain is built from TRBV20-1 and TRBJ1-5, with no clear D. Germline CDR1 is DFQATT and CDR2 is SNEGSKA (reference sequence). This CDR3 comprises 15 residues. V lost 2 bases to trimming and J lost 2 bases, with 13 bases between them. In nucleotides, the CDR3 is TGCAGTGCTAGACTTAAGGGTAGGGGCAATCAGCCCCAGCATTTT. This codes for CSARLKGRGNQPQHF.

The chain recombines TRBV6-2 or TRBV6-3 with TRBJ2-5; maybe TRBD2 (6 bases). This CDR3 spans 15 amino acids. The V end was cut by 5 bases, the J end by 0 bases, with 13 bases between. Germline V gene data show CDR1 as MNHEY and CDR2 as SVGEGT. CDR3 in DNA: TGTGCCAGCAGTCCCTACAGCGGGTACCAAGAGACCCAGTACTTC. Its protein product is CASSPYSGYQETQYF.

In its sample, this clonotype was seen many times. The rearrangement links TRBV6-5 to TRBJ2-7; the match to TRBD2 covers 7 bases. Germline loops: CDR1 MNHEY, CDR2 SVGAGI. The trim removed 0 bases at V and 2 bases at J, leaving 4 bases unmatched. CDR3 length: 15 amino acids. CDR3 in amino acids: CASSYSSSGPYEQYF. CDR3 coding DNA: TGTGCCAGCAGTTACTCTTCTAGCGGCCCCTACGAGCAGTACTTC.

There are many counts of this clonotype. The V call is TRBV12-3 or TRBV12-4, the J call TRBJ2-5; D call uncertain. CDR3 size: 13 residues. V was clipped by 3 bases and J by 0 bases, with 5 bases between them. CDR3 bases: TGTGCCAGCAGTTTCGACCACCAAGAGACCCAGTACTTC. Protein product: CASSFDHQETQYF.